This T cell receptor (beta chain) was recorded in a study of T cell changes during pregnancy in multiple sclerosis. With 8 bases removed from V and 7 bases from J, the gap between germline ends came to 18 bases. CDR1 is LNHDA, CDR2 SQIVND, per germline (reference sequence). This CDR3 has 15 amino acids. Clones were sequenced by immunoSEQ multiplex PCR, and TCRdb holds only the in-frame ones, with some missing. The sample consists of under 100,000 clones, approximately 94% of them appearing once. The source is a female donor with multiple sclerosis, enrolled in a pregnancy study. J is TRBJ1-6 and V is TRBV19; maybe TRBD1 (5 bases). The source was peripheral blood, collected in the third trimester of pregnancy. Written as DNA, the CDR3 is TGTGCCAGTGCGGTCGGGGGAATCCCCAATTCACCCCTCCACTTT. It specifies CASAVGGIPNSPLHF.